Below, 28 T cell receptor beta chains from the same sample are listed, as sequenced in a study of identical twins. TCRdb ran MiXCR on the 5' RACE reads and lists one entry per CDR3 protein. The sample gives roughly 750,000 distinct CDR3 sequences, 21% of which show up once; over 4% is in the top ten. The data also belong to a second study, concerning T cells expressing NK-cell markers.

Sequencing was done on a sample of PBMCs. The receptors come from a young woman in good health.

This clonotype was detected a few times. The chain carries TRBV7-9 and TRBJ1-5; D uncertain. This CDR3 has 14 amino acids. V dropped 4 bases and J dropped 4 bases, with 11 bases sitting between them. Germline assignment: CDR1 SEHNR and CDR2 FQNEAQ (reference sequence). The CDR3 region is CASSSREENQPQHF. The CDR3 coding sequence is TGTGCCAGCAGCTCCCGGGAGGAGAATCAGCCCCAGCATTTT.

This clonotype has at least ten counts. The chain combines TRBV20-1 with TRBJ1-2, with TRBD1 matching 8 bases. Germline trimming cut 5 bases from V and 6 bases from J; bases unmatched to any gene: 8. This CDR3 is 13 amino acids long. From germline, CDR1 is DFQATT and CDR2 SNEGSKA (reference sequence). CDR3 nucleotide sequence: TGCAGTGCTCCCAGGACAGGGCGGGATGGCTACACCTTC. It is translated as CSAPRTGRDGYTF.

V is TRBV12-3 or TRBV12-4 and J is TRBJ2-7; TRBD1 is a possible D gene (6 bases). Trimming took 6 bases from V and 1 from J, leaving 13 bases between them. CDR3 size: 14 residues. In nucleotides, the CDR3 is TGTGCCAGCAGCAGGGGTCTAGATTCCTACGAGCAGTACTTC. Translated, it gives CASSRGLDSYEQYF.

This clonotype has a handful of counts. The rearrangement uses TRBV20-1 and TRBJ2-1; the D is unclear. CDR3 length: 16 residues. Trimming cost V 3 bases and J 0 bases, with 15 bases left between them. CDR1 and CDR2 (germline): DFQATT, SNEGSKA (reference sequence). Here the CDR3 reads CSASGELYLSYNEQFF. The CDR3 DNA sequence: TGCAGTGCTAGCGGTGAGCTGTACCTCTCCTACAATGAGCAGTTCTTC.

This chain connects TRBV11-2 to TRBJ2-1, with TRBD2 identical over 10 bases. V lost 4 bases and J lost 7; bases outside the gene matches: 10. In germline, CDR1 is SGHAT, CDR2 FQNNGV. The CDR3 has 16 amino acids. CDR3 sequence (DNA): TGTGCCAGCAGCTCAGTTAGCGGGGGGTCGGGTAATGAGCAGTTCTTC. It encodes CASSSVSGGSGNEQFF.

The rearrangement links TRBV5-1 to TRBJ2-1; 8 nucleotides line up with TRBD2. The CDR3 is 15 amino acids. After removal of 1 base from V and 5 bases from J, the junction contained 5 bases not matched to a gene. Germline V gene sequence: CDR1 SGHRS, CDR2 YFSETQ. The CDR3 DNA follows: TGCGCCAGCAGCTTGTACCTAGCGGGTAACAATGAGCAGTTCTTC. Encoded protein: CASSLYLAGNNEQFF.

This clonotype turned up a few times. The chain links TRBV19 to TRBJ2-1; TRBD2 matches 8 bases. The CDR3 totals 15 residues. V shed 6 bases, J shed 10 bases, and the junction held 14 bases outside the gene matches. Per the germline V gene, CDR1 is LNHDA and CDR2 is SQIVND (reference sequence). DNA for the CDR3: TGTGCCAGTAGACCCAACGGGAGGGCCTTCAAGGAGCAGTTCTTC. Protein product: CASRPNGRAFKEQFF.

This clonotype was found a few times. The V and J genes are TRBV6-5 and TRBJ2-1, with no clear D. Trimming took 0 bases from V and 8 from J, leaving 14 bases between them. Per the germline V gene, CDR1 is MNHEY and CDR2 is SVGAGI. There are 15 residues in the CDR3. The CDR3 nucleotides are TGTGCCAGCAGTTACTCGAATCAGCTATCATATGAGCAGTTCTTC. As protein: CASSYSNQLSYEQFF.

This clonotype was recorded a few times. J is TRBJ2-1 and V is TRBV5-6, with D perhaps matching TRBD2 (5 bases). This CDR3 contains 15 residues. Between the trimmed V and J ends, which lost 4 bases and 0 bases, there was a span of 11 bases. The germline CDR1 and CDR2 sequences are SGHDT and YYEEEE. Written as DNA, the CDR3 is TGTGCCAGCAGCGACCCCCGGGGCTCCTACAATGAGCAGTTCTTC. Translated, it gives CASSDPRGSYNEQFF.

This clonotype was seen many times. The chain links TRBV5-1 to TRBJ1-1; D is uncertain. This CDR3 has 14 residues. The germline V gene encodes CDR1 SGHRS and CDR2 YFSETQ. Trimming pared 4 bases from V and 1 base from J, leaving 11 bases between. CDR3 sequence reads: CASSPQVENTEAFF. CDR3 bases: TGCGCCAGCAGCCCTCAGGTCGAGAACACTGAAGCTTTCTTT.

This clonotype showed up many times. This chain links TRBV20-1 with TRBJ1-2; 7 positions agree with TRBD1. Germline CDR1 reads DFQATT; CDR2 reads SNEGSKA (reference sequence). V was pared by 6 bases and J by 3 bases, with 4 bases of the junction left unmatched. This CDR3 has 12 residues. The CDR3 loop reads CSATQGDYGYTF. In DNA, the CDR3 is TGCAGTGCAACCCAGGGGGACTATGGCTACACCTTC.

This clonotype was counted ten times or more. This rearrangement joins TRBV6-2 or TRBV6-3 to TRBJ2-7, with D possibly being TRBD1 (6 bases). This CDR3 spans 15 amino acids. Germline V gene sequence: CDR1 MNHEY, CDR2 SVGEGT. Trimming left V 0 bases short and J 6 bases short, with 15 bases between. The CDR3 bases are TGTGCCAGCAGTTACTCACCCCAGGGGCGGCCCGAGCAGTACTTC. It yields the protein CASSYSPQGRPEQYF.

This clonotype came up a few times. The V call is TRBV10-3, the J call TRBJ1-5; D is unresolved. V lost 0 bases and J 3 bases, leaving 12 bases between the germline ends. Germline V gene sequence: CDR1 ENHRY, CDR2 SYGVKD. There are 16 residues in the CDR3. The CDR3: CAISESRGRPNQPQHF. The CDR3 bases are TGTGCCATCAGTGAGTCCCGCGGGAGGCCCAATCAGCCCCAGCATTTT.

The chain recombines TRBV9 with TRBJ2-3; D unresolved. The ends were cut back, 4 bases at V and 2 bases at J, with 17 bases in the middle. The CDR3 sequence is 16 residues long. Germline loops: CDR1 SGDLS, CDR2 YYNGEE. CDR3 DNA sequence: TGTGCCAGCAGCTCACGTTACAAAACGATCACAGATACGCAGTATTTT. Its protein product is CASSSRYKTITDTQYF. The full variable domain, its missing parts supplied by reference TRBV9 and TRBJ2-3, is DSGVTQTPKHLITATGQRVTLRCSPRSGDLSVYWYQQSLDQGLQFLIQYYNGEERAKGNILERFSAQQFPDLHSELNLSSLELGDSALYFCASSSRYKTITDTQYFGPGTRLTVL.

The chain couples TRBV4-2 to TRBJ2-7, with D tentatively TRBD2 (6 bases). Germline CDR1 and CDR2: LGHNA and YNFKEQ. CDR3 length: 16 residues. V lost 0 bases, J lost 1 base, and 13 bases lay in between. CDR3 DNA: TGTGCCAGCAGCCAAGATATGGGGGGAACGTCCTACGAGCAGTACTTC. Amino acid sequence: CASSQDMGGTSYEQYF.

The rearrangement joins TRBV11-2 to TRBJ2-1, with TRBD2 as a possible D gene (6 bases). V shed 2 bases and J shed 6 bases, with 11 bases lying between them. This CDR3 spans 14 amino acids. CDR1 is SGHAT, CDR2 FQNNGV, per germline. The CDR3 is CASSLSRGGNEQFF. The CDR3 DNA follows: TGTGCCAGCAGCTTAAGCCGGGGAGGCAATGAGCAGTTCTTC.

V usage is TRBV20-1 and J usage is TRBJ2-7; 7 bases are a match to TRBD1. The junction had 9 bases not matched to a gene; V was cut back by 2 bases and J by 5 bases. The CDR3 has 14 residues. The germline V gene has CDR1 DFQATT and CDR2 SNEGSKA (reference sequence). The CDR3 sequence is CSARPGQAGDEQYF. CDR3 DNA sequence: TGCAGTGCTAGACCCGGACAGGCCGGGGACGAGCAGTACTTC.

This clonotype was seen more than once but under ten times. The CDR3: CASSSDSRTSGLNIQYF. CDR3 coding DNA: TGCGCCAGCAGCTCGGACTCAAGGACTAGCGGCTTAAACATTCAGTACTTC. The chain couples TRBV5-1 to TRBJ2-4; TRBD2 aligns across 10 bases. The junction had 12 bases not matched to a gene; V was cut back by 3 bases and J by 6 bases. CDR1 and CDR2 (germline): SGHRS, YFSETQ. This CDR3 has 17 residues.

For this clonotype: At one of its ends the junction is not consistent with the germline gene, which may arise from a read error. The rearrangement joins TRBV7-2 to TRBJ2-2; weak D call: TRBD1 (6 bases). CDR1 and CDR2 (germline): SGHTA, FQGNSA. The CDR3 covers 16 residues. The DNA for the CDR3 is TGTGCCACTATCCTACCGGGACATCCGAACGCCGGGGAGCTGTTTTTT. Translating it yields CATILPGHPNAGELFF.

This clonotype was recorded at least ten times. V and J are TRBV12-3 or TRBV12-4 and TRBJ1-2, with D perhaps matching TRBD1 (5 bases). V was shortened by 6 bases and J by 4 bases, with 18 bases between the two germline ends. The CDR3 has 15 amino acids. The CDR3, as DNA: TGTGCCAGCAGCACTTCCCAGAGGAGGGGCTATGGCTACACCTTC. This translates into CASSTSQRRGYGYTF.

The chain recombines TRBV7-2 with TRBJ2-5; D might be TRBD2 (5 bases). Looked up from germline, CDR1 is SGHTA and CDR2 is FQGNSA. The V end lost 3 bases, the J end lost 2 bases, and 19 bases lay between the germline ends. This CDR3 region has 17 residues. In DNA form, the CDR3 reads TGTGCCAGCAGCTTGATGGCCCCTGGAGCGGCTCAAGAGACCCAGTACTTC. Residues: CASSLMAPGAAQETQYF. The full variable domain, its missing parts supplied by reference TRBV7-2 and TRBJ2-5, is GAGVSQSPSNKVTEKGKDVELRCDPISGHTALYWYRQSLGQGLEFLIYFQGNSAPDKSGLPSDRFSAERTGGSVSTLTIQRTQQEDSAVYLCASSLMAPGAAQETQYFGPGTRLLVL.

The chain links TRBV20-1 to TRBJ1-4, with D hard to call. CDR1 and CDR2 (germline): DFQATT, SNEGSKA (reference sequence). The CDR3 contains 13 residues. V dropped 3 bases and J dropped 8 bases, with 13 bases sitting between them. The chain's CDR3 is CSASAVGSEKLFF. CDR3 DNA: TGCAGTGCTAGCGCAGTCGGCAGCGAAAAACTGTTTTTT.

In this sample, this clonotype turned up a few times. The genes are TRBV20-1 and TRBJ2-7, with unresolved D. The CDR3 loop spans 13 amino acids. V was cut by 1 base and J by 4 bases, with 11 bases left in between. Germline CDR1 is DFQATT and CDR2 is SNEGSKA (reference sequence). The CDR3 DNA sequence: TGCAGTGCTAGAGGGGTCCCGCTTTACGAGCAGTACTTC. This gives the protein CSARGVPLYEQYF.

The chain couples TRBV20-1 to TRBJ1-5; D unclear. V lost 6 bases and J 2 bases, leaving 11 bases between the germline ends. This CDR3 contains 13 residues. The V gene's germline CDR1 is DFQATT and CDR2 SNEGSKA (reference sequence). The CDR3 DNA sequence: TGCAGTGCCCACCCCGGGGGCAATCAGCCCCAGCATTTT. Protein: CSAHPGGNQPQHF.

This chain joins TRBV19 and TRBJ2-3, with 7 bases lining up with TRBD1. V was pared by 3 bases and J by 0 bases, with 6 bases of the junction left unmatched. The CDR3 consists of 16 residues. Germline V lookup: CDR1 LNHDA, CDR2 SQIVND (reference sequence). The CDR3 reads CASSIRGGQSTDTQYF. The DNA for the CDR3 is TGTGCCAGTAGTATTCGAGGGGGCCAGAGCACAGATACGCAGTATTTT.

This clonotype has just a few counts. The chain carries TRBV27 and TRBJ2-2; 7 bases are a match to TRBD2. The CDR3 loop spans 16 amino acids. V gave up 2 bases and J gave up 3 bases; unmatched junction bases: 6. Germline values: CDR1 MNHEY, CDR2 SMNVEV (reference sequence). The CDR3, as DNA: TGTGCCAGCAGTTTAGTAGGGACTACCTACACCGGGGAGCTGTTTTTT. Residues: CASSLVGTTYTGELFF.

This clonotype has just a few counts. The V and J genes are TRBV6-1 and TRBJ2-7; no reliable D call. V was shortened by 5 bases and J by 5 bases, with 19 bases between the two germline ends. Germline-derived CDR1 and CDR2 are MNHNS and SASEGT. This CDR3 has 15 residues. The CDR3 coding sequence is TGTGCCAGCAGTCCGTCTCGGACCCACTCTAACGAGCAGTACTTC. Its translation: CASSPSRTHSNEQYF.

The DNA for the CDR3 is TGTGCCAGCAGGGGGACAGGGGCTTTCCTCTACAATGAGCAGTTCTTC. Amino acids: CASRGTGAFLYNEQFF. The chain links TRBV12-3 or TRBV12-4 to TRBJ2-1, with TRBD1 matching 10 bases. The CDR3 consists of 16 residues. Trimming cost V 6 bases and J 3 bases; bases outside gene matches: 8.